The present entry profiles one TCR beta chain with its context. Germline loops: CDR1 KGHSH, CDR2 LQKENI. The CDR3 has 16 residues. V was shortened by 1 base and J by 5 bases, with 12 bases between the two germline ends. These data originate in a study of blood T cell repertoires in COVID-19. The repertoire was sequenced with immunoSEQ multiplex PCR; TCRdb's copy has only in-frame clones and lacks some. The data show about 270,000 clones, about nine tenths seen once. J is TRBJ1-6 and V is TRBV18; the D gene is possibly TRBD1 (5 bases). Sequenced material: peripheral blood. This clonotype was obtained from a woman aged 60 to 75 who had recovered from COVID-19. The CDR3 bases are TGTGCCAGCTCACCACTCGGGGGACGAAATAATTCACCCCTCCACTTT. This gives the protein CASSPLGGRNNSPLHF. The full variable domain, in which reference TRBV18 and TRBJ1-6 provide the parts outside the CDR3, is NAGVMQNPRHLVRRRGQEARLRCSPMKGHSHVYWYRQLPEEGLKFMVYLQKENIIDESGMPKERFSAEFPKEGPSILRIQQVVRGDSAAYFCASSPLGGRNNSPLHFGNGTRLTVT.